The next 28 T cell receptor beta chains were all read from a single sample in a study of blood T cell repertoires in COVID-19 (dated by TCRdb to 2018 to 2020). The library came from the immunoSEQ multiplex PCR assay. TCRdb took over this immuneACCESS table, retaining in-frame rearrangements with V and J assigned. Such tables are incomplete; in checked studies, under half of the missing clones stem from an unresolved V gene, and the remainder is unexplained. Within this sample are approximately 200,000 clones, with around 83% of them counted one time only. 2.9% of the sample is held by the ten biggest clonotypes. Sequencing was done on a sample of peripheral blood. The source of these receptors is a man aged 50-60 years who had recovered from COVID-19.

The gene calls are TRBV30 and TRBJ1-2; no reliable D call. The ends were cut back, 3 bases at V and 9 bases at J, with 20 bases in the middle. The CDR3 covers 14 residues. Germline CDR1 and CDR2: GTSNPN and SVGIG (reference sequence). CDR3 residues: CAWSGYMSSDSYTF. The CDR3, as DNA: TGTGCCTGGAGCGGCTATATGAGTTCTGACAGCTACACCTTC. The complete variable domain, with remaining parts taken from reference TRBV30 and TRBJ1-2, reads SQTIHQWPATLVQPVGSPLSLECTVEGTSNPNLYWYRQAAGRGLQLLFYSVGIGQISSEVPQNLSASRPQDRQFILSSKKLLLSDSGFYLCAWSGYMSSDSYTFGSGTRLTVV.

This clone turned up a few times. The chain is built from TRBV19 and TRBJ2-7, with 9 bases lining up with TRBD1. The CDR3 contains 14 residues. CDR1 is LNHDA and CDR2 is SQIVND in the germline V gene (reference sequence). With V trimmed by 8 bases and J by 5 bases, 10 bases remained unmatched. In DNA, the CDR3 is TGTGCCAGTCGACCTGGGACAGGGATCCACGAGCAGTACTTC. Protein product: CASRPGTGIHEQYF.

The chain recombines TRBV27 with TRBJ2-5; 9 positions agree with TRBD2. The CDR3 loop spans 15 amino acids. V lost 7 bases to trimming and J lost 3 bases; unmatched junction nucleotides: 9. In germline, CDR1 is MNHEY, CDR2 SMNVEV (reference sequence). The CDR3 sequence is CASKQWTSVKETQYF. In DNA form, the CDR3 reads TGTGCCAGCAAACAATGGACTAGCGTAAAAGAGACCCAGTACTTC.

The chain employs TRBV19 and TRBJ2-7; TRBD2 aligns across 8 bases. Germline trimming cut 2 bases from V and 6 bases from J; bases unmatched to any gene: 6. From germline, CDR1 is LNHDA and CDR2 SQIVND (reference sequence). The CDR3 covers 14 residues. The CDR3 spells CASSITGLVGEQYF. DNA for the CDR3: TGTGCCAGTAGTATAACGGGACTAGTGGGCGAGCAGTACTTC.

V gene TRBV9 combines with J gene TRBJ1-4, with 11 bases aligning to TRBD1. The CDR3 loop spans 15 amino acids. With V trimmed by 4 bases and J by 5 bases, 4 bases remained unmatched. Looked up from germline, CDR1 is SGDLS and CDR2 is YYNGEE. CDR3 bases: TGTGCCAGCAGCCCCCGGGACAGGGGGAATGAAAAACTGTTTTTT. Protein: CASSPRDRGNEKLFF.

J is TRBJ2-7 and V is TRBV12-3 or TRBV12-4; 7 bases are shared with TRBD2. With V trimmed by 4 bases and J by 10 bases, 7 bases remained unmatched. The CDR3 loop spans 12 amino acids. The CDR3 protein is CASSYGGSRQYF. The CDR3 coding sequence is TGTGCCAGCAGTTACGGCGGGAGCCGACAGTACTTC.

The genes are TRBV7-8 and TRBJ2-7, with a tentative D call TRBD1 (7 bases). The V end lost 2 bases, the J end lost 2 bases, and 25 bases lay between the germline ends. The CDR3 is 19 residues long. The germline gives CDR1 SGHVS, CDR2 FQNEAQ. CDR3 amino acids: CASSLSPGVRTGGAYEQYF. In DNA form, the CDR3 reads TGTGCCAGCAGCTTATCGCCGGGGGTGCGGACAGGTGGAGCCTACGAGCAGTACTTC.

This clone was seen a single time. The V gene is TRBV7-9, the J gene TRBJ2-7, with D tentatively TRBD1 (6 bases). V was cut by 1 base and J by 3 bases, with 13 bases left in between. This CDR3 spans 15 amino acids. CDR1 SEHNR and CDR2 FQNEAQ come from the germline V gene (reference sequence). The CDR3 sequence: CASSLGRDTYYEQYF. The CDR3 region has the DNA TGTGCCAGCAGCTTAGGACGGGACACCTACTACGAGCAGTACTTC.

This clone appeared a few times. The rearrangement uses TRBV7-2 and TRBJ2-1; tentative D call: TRBD1 (5 bases). There are 13 residues in the CDR3. Trimming left V 3 bases short and J 8 bases short, with 11 bases between. Germline V gene lookup returns CDR1 SGHTA and CDR2 FQGNSA. CDR3 in DNA: TGTGCCAGCAGCTTTAGGGGCTCCCATGAGCAGTTCTTC. As protein: CASSFRGSHEQFF.

This clone turned up a few times. V usage is TRBV7-7 and J usage is TRBJ2-7; D is undetermined. The V gene lost 0 bases and the J gene lost 4 bases, with 7 bases spanning the gap. The CDR3 runs 13 residues. The germline V gene encodes CDR1 SSHAT and CDR2 FNYEAQ (reference sequence). The CDR3 here is CASSLAANYEQYF. Written as DNA, the CDR3 is TGTGCCAGCAGCTTAGCTGCGAATTACGAGCAGTACTTC.

The chain is built from TRBV27 and TRBJ1-4, with 8 bases lining up with TRBD1. Germline CDR1 is MNHEY and CDR2 is SMNVEV (reference sequence). J gave up 4 bases and V 4 bases, and 8 bases lay outside the gene matches. This CDR3 is built from 16 residues. The chain's CDR3 is CASSSLWTGRNEKLFF. Written as DNA, the CDR3 is TGTGCCAGCAGTTCCCTCTGGACAGGGCGTAATGAAAAACTGTTTTTT. The entire variable domain, with the rest obtained from reference TRBV27 and TRBJ1-4, is as follows: EAQVTQNPRYLITVTGKKLTVTCSQNMNHEYMSWYRQDPGLGLRQIYYSMNVEVTDKGDVPEGYKVSRKEKRNFPLILESPSPNQTSLYFCASSSLWTGRNEKLFFGSGTQLSVL.

V usage is TRBV12-3 or TRBV12-4 and J usage is TRBJ2-2; 7 positions match TRBD2. V shed 11 bases, J shed 4 bases, and the junction held 7 bases outside the gene matches. The CDR3 contains 13 residues. CDR3 residues: CAGTQRGTGELFF. CDR3 nucleotides: TGTGCCGGTACCCAGCGGGGCACCGGGGAGCTGTTTTTT.

This clone was counted a single time. The chain is built from TRBV3-1 (or the pseudogene TRBV3-2) and TRBJ2-1; TRBD2 aligns across 7 bases. The CDR3 spans 15 residues. The germline gives CDR1 LGHDT, CDR2 YNNKEL (reference sequence). V lost 0 bases and J lost 3; bases outside the gene matches: 2. The CDR3 loop is CASSQDQRGYNEQFF. CDR3 sequence (DNA): TGTGCCAGCAGCCAAGACCAGCGGGGCTACAATGAGCAGTTCTTC.

The chain recombines TRBV7-2 with TRBJ2-5; 7 bases line up with TRBD2. The CDR3 runs 15 residues. The V gene's germline CDR1 is SGHTA and CDR2 FQGNSA. V gave up 1 base and J gave up 4 bases; unmatched junction bases: 6. CDR3 DNA sequence: TGTGCCAGCAGCTTAGGCGGGGGAGGCGGAGAGACCCAGTACTTC. Translating gives CASSLGGGGGETQYF.

The chain links TRBV18 to TRBJ1-1, with 7 bases identical to TRBD1. The germline gives CDR1 KGHSH, CDR2 LQKENI. The CDR3 consists of 17 residues. J was trimmed by 3 bases and V by 0 bases; bases with no gene match: 10. The CDR3 reads CASSPPLKGARDTEAFF. The CDR3 region has the DNA TGTGCCAGCTCACCACCCCTGAAGGGGGCGCGGGACACTGAAGCTTTCTTT.

The chain recombines TRBV18 with TRBJ2-1; D is uncertain. Trimming removed 0 bases from V and 0 bases from J, with 18 bases in between. Germline CDR1 reads KGHSH; CDR2 reads LQKENI. The length of the CDR3 is 19 residues. CDR3: CASSPPLALTEYSYNEQFF. CDR3 sequence (DNA): TGTGCCAGCTCACCACCGCTGGCGCTTACGGAGTACTCCTACAATGAGCAGTTCTTC. Full variable domain (rest looked up from reference TRBV18 and TRBJ2-1): NAGVMQNPRHLVRRRGQEARLRCSPMKGHSHVYWYRQLPEEGLKFMVYLQKENIIDESGMPKERFSAEFPKEGPSILRIQQVVRGDSAAYFCASSPPLALTEYSYNEQFFGPGTRLTVL.

A single count supports this clone. The chain couples TRBV6-5 to TRBJ1-1, with a weak D call TRBD1 (5 bases). V gave up 0 bases and J gave up 4 bases, with 12 bases separating them. CDR1 MNHEY and CDR2 SVGAGI come from the germline V gene. The CDR3 consists of 15 residues. The CDR3 DNA reads as TGTGCCAGCAGTTACTCGTCGGGGGTCGCCACTGAAGCTTTCTTT. It codes for CASSYSSGVATEAFF.

In this sample, this clone turned up a few times. This chain joins TRBV27 and TRBJ1-2; TRBD1 is a possible D gene (5 bases). Trimming left V 5 bases short and J 4 bases short, with 14 bases between. From germline, CDR1 is MNHEY and CDR2 SMNVEV (reference sequence). This CDR3 contains 14 residues. In DNA form, the CDR3 reads TGTGCCAGCAGTACCACTGGGGCCCGCTATGGCTACACCTTC. Protein: CASSTTGARYGYTF.

As regards this clone: Other nucleotide sequences from this sample produce the same CDR3. V gene TRBV30 combines with J gene TRBJ1-6, with a possible D match to TRBD1 (6 bases). From germline, CDR1 is GTSNPN and CDR2 SVGIG (reference sequence). Trimming stripped 3 bases from V and 7 bases from J, with 7 bases between. The CDR3 runs 12 residues. This CDR3 is CAWRQGNSPLHF. The CDR3 DNA follows: TGTGCCTGGAGGCAGGGGAATTCACCCCTCCACTTT.

The rearrangement joins TRBV15 to TRBJ2-3; tentatively, D is TRBD2 (6 bases). The CDR3 covers 14 residues. Trimming pared 4 bases from V and 2 bases from J, leaving 10 bases between. Germline CDR1 and CDR2: LNHNV and YYDKDF (reference sequence). The CDR3 is CATSIGDSTDTQYF. The CDR3 DNA reads as TGTGCCACCAGCATAGGGGACTCCACAGATACGCAGTATTTT.

The sample holds a few counts of this clone. The rearrangement uses TRBV5-1 and TRBJ2-3, with D maybe TRBD2 (5 bases). The CDR3 is 16 amino acids. CDR1 is SGHRS and CDR2 is YFSETQ in the germline V gene. V lost 1 base and J lost 3, with 15 bases in between. The CDR3: CASSLRSSLGTDTQYF. The DNA of the CDR3 is TGCGCCAGCAGCTTGCGTTCTAGCTTGGGAACAGATACGCAGTATTTT.

This clone was observed a handful of times. The CDR3 loop is CASSSGFTGNTIYF. Written as DNA, the CDR3 is TGTGCCAGCAGCTCAGGGTTTACTGGAAACACCATATATTTT. The rearrangement joins TRBV7-8 to TRBJ1-3, with D possibly matching TRBD1 (5 bases). The germline V gene has CDR1 SGHVS and CDR2 FQNEAQ. Trimming cost V 4 bases and J 2 bases, with 9 bases left between them. This CDR3 is 14 amino acids long. Variable domain in full (rest from reference TRBV7-8 and TRBJ1-3): GAGVSQSPRYKVAKRGQDVALRCDPISGHVSLFWYQQALGQGPEFLTYFQNEAQLDKSGLPSDRFFAERPEGSVSTLKIQRTQQEDSAVYLCASSSGFTGNTIYFGEGSWLTVV.

The chain is built from TRBV7-8 and TRBJ2-1, with D possibly TRBD2 on 6 matching bases. The CDR3 runs to 18 residues. The V and J ends lost 0 bases and 2 bases respectively, with 17 bases between them. Germline-derived CDR1 and CDR2 are SGHVS and FQNEAQ. The CDR3 DNA is TGTGCCAGCAGCTTAGCGCTAGCCGGGAGAGCGGCCTACAATGAGCAGTTCTTC. This translates into CASSLALAGRAAYNEQFF.

The rearrangement joins TRBV5-1 to TRBJ2-3; 8 bases agree with TRBD2. The CDR3 contains 16 residues. V lost 0 bases to trimming and J lost 4 bases; unmatched junction nucleotides: 7. Germline V lookup: CDR1 SGHRS, CDR2 YFSETQ. Written as DNA, the CDR3 is TGCGCCAGCAGCTTGGCCATCGGGAGGGCCGCAGATACGCAGTATTTT. Translation: CASSLAIGRAADTQYF.

The CDR3 sequence is CATSRSRDISTDTQYF. CDR3 DNA: TGTGCCACCAGCAGATCCCGGGACATATCCACAGATACGCAGTATTTT. J is TRBJ2-3 and V is TRBV15; D perhaps matches TRBD1 (6 bases). The CDR3 spans 16 residues. Germline assignment: CDR1 LNHNV and CDR2 YYDKDF (reference sequence). With 2 bases removed from V and 2 bases from J, the gap between germline ends came to 14 bases.

The rearrangement joins TRBV9 to TRBJ2-1, with D possibly being TRBD1 (6 bases). Germline lookup yields CDR1 SGDLS and CDR2 YYNGEE. V was clipped by 4 bases and J by 4 bases, with 12 bases between them. The CDR3 runs to 14 residues. CDR3: CASSPRTDYNEQFF. Here the CDR3 DNA reads TGTGCCAGCAGCCCCAGGACAGATTACAATGAGCAGTTCTTC.

Concerning this clone itself: Other DNA sequences in this sample translate to the same CDR3. In DNA form, the CDR3 reads TGCGCCAGCAGCTTGGGACAGGGTAAAGAGACCCAGTACTTC. Protein sequence: CASSLGQGKETQYF. The chain has TRBV5-1 and TRBJ2-5, with TRBD1 matching 7 bases. Germline lookup yields CDR1 SGHRS and CDR2 YFSETQ. The CDR3 loop spans 14 amino acids. Unmatched junction bases numbered 2, after V lost 0 bases and J lost 3 bases.

The gene calls are TRBV30 and TRBJ1-5; possible D gene TRBD1, 5 bases. The V gene lost 5 bases and the J gene lost 0 bases, with 14 bases spanning the gap. Germline CDR1 reads GTSNPN; CDR2 reads SVGIG (reference sequence). This CDR3 comprises 15 residues. CDR3 in amino acids: CAWENGQVSNQPQHF. CDR3 in DNA: TGTGCCTGGGAGAACGGACAAGTTAGCAATCAGCCCCAGCATTTT.